This TCR beta chain originates from a study of T-cell memory formation after mild COVID-19. The wider study: The TCR clusters were mostly specific to one donor.

This CDR3 comprises 14 residues. With constant-segment primers, 5'RACE yielded cDNA libraries of TCR alpha and TCR beta that carried sample barcodes and UMIs. One entry per CDR3 protein, called by TCRdb with MiXCR from the 5' RACE reads. This table has about 270,000 distinct CDR3 sequences, less than 20% appearing once. This TCR was sampled from an adult woman who had mild COVID-19 (a few samples of this study predate the infection). Cell type and time point are not known. The specimen sequenced was PBMCs or a T cell subset sorted from them (not recorded which). The chain links TRBV3-2 to TRBJ2-1; TRBD2 is the table's D call and was not checked against the DNA. TRBV3-2 is a recognized pseudogene. CDR3 sequence reads: CASNRGAGGDEQFF. For the CDR3, the DNA is TGTGCCAGCAACAGGGGTGCGGGAGGGGATGAGCAGTTCTTC.